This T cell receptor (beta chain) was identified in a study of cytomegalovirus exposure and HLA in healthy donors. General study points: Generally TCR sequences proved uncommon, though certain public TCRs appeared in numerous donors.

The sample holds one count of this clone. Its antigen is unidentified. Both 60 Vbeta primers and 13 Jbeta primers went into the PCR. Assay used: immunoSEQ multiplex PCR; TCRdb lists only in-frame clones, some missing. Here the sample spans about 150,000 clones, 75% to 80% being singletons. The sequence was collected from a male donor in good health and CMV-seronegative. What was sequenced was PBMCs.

CDR3 sequence reads: CASKRVLTGELFF. Here the CDR3 DNA reads TGTGCCAGCAAACGGGTCCTCACCGGGGAGCTGTTTTTT. The rearrangement joins TRBV6-5 to TRBJ2-2; D ambiguous. Germline lookup yields CDR1 MNHEY and CDR2 SVGAGI. V was shortened by 7 bases and J by 4 bases, with 10 bases between the two germline ends. The CDR3 consists of 13 residues.